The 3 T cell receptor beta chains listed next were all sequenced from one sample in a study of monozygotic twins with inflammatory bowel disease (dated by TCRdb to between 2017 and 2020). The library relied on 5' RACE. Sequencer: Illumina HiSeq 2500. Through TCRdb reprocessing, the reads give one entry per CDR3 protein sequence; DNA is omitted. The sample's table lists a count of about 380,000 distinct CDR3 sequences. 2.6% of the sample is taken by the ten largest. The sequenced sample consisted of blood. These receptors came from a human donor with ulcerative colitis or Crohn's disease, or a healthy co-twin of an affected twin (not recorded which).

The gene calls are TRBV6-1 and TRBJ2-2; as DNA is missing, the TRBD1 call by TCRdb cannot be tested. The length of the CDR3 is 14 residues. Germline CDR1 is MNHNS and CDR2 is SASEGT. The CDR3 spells CATLGQGNTGELFF.

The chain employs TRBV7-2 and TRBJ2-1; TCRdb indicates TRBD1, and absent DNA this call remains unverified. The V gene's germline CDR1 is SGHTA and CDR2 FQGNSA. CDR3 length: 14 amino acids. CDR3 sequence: CASGVWTGLNEQFF.

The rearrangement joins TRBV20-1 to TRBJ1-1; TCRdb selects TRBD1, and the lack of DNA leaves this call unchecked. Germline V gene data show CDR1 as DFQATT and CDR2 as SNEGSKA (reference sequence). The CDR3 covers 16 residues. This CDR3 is CSAYPGGGMKNTEAFF.